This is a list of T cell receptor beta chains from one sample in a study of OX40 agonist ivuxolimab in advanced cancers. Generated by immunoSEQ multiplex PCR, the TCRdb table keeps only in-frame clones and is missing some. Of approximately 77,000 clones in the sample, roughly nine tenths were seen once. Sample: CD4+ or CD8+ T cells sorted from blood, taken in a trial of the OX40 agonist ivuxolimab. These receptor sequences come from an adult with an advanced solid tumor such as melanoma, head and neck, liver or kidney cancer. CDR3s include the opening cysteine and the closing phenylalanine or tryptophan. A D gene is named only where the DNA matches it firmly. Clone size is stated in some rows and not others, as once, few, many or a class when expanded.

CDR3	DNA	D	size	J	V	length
CASSVSRAWGETQYF	TGTGCCAGCAGTGTTTCTCGGGCCTGGGGGGAGACCCAGTACTTC	NA	once	TRBJ2-5	TRBV2	15
CASTGSGRISGANVLTF	TGTGCCAGCACCGGGTCGGGCAGGATCTCTGGGGCCAACGTCCTGACTTTC	NA	NA	TRBJ2-6	TRBV28	17
CASSLELAGGNEQFF	TGTGCCAGCAGCTTGGAACTAGCGGGAGGTAATGAGCAGTTCTTC	TRBD2	NA	TRBJ2-1	TRBV5-6	15
CASSQDGGVTDTQYF	TGCGCCAGCAGCCAAGACGGGGGGGTCACAGATACGCAGTATTTT	TRBD2	NA	TRBJ2-3	TRBV4-3	15
CASSEILAGDTQYF	TGCGCCAGCAGTGAGATACTAGCGGGAGATACGCAGTATTTT	TRBD2	NA	TRBJ2-3	TRBV10-1	14
CASSWTSGDEQFF	TGTGCCAGCAGCTGGACCTCAGGGGACGAGCAGTTCTTC	NA	NA	TRBJ2-1	TRBV5-8	13
CASSFIAGVTDTQYF	TGTGCCAGCAGTTTTATCGCGGGGGTCACAGATACGCAGTATTTT	TRBD2	NA	TRBJ2-3	TRBV27	15
CASSLVRGRSFTEAFF	TGTGCCAGCAGCTTAGTTAGAGGCCGCAGCTTCACTGAAGCTTTCTTT	NA	NA	TRBJ1-1	TRBV13	16
CASSVVGRADEQFF	TGTGCCAGCAGCGTAGTCGGGAGGGCCGACGAGCAGTTCTTC	TRBD2	NA	TRBJ2-1	TRBV9	14
CASSPGAGGFDEQFF	TGTGCCAGCTCACCAGGAGCGGGAGGGTTTGATGAGCAGTTCTTC	TRBD2	NA	TRBJ2-1	TRBV18	15
CASSRQDTGELFF	TGTGCCAGTAGTAGACAGGACACCGGGGAGCTGTTTTTT	NA	few	TRBJ2-2	TRBV19	13
CASSFPHNQETQYF	TGTGCCAGCAGCTTCCCACACAACCAAGAGACCCAGTACTTC	NA	NA	TRBJ2-5	TRBV7-3	14
CASSLGDQGAWEQYF	TGCGCCAGCAGCTTGGGTGATCAGGGGGCGTGGGAGCAGTACTTC	TRBD1	NA	TRBJ2-7	TRBV5-1	15
CASSLGPEPTDTQYF	TGTGCCAGCAGTTTGGGGCCAGAACCAACAGATACGCAGTATTTT	NA	NA	TRBJ2-3	TRBV27	15
CASSPRDADNEQFF	TGTGCCAGCTCACCCCGGGATGCCGACAATGAGCAGTTCTTC	NA	NA	TRBJ2-1	TRBV18	14
CASSYRLAGVHEQFF	TGTGCCAGCAGTTACCGGCTAGCGGGAGTCCATGAGCAGTTCTTC	TRBD2	NA	TRBJ2-1	TRBV6-5	15
CASSPWGDHEQFF	TGTGCCAGCAGCCCTTGGGGGGATCATGAGCAGTTCTTC	NA	NA	TRBJ2-1	TRBV28	13
CASSGGMGSYGYTF	TGTGCCAGCAGTGGCGGGATGGGATCCTATGGCTACACCTTC	NA	NA	TRBJ1-2	TRBV2	14
CASSLSGNEQYF	TGTGCCAGCAGTTTATCAGGGAACGAGCAGTACTTC	NA	NA	TRBJ2-7	TRBV27	12
CASSESIAGALYNEQFF	TGCGCCAGCAGTGAGTCCATAGCGGGAGCCCTCTACAATGAGCAGTTCTTC	TRBD2	NA	TRBJ2-1	TRBV10-1	17
CAISESRDRDQETQYF	TGTGCCATCAGTGAGTCGAGGGACAGGGACCAAGAGACCCAGTACTTC	TRBD1	NA	TRBJ2-5	TRBV10-3	16
CATIKPDGAGNTIYF	TGTGCCACCATAAAACCGGACGGGGCTGGAAACACCATATATTTT	NA	NA	TRBJ1-3	TRBV6-6	15